The rows below give T cell receptor beta chains drawn from one sample of a study of long-term antiretroviral therapy in people with HIV. Repertoires were generated with immunoSEQ multiplex PCR, while TCRdb's copy carries only in-frame clones and drops some. The repertoire holds over 10,000 clones, with 77% as singletons. The material sequenced was unsorted PBMCs, taken 0.5 years before starting antiretroviral therapy. These receptors were taken from a woman between 40 and 55 years old with HIV. Each CDR3 is given with its conserved first and last residue. Fields, in order: V gene, J gene, D gene, CDR3 protein. The D gene is left open where the match is weak.

>TRBV6-5|TRBJ1-2|-
CASRTLVLGNGYTF
>TRBV18|TRBJ2-7|-
CASSPVDRSDYEQYF
>TRBV27|TRBJ1-4|-
CASSLSGGEKLFF
>TRBV6-5|TRBJ2-3|TRBD2
CASSYSSGRGADTQYF
>TRBV6-5|TRBJ1-6|TRBD1
CASSRDSQSTLHF
>TRBV5-1|TRBJ2-5|-
CASSPGWETQYF
>TRBV11-3|TRBJ2-5|TRBD1
CASSHGQGAQETQYF
>TRBV5-1|TRBJ2-7|-
CASSLVSGVPYEQYF
>TRBV7-9|TRBJ1-3|-
CASSLIDFNTIYF
>TRBV19|TRBJ2-1|TRBD2
CASSMTSNHYNEQFF
>TRBV9|TRBJ1-6|-
CASSDESLGSPLHF
>TRBV27|TRBJ2-1|TRBD2
CASSLSVAGGDEQFF
>TRBV7-9|TRBJ2-1|TRBD2
CASSGRTSGSSYNEQFF
>TRBV5-1|TRBJ1-1|TRBD1
CASSLEGTGGTEAFF
>TRBV5-1|TRBJ2-3|TRBD2
CASSFGLAGETDTQYF
>TRBV7-8|TRBJ1-6|-
CASSLWGGTQNPPLHF
>TRBV5-1|TRBJ2-2|TRBD1
CASRSLRTGGFVWPGELFF
>TRBV6-4|TRBJ2-7|-
CASPASGYEQYF
>TRBV19|TRBJ1-1|-
CASSPIGGATEAFF
>TRBV5-6|TRBJ2-3|TRBD2
CASSLRLGTNTDTQYF
>TRBV4-1|TRBJ2-1|-
CASSQEGGDEQFF
>TRBV13|TRBJ2-7|TRBD1
CASSLTGASYEQYF
>TRBV6-1|TRBJ2-5|-
CASSPWTVETQYF
>TRBV6-5|TRBJ1-5|TRBD1
CASSYNRPGQGQPQHF
>TRBV5-1|TRBJ2-2|-
CASREMTGSTGELFF
>TRBV2|TRBJ2-7|TRBD1
CASSDQGGEYEQYF
>TRBV5-1|TRBJ2-7|TRBD2
CASRVGTSGRGSYEQYF
>TRBV12-5|TRBJ2-2|-
CASGLALTDEGSTGELFF
>TRBV5-5|TRBJ1-4|-
CASSGGTPTNEKLFF
>TRBV4-2|TRBJ2-1|TRBD2
CASSQDGTSGIFYNEQFF
>TRBV9|TRBJ1-3|-
CASSVVPGGNTIYF
>TRBV29-1|TRBJ1-2|TRBD1
CSVGQGLNYGYTF
>TRBV6-5|TRBJ2-1|-
CASRRGQNNEQFF